Listed below are T cell receptor beta chains from one sample, sequenced in a study of blood T cell repertoires in COVID-19. Only in-frame clones appear in the TCRdb table, and some are missing; sequencing was by immunoSEQ multiplex PCR. The sample lists approximately 100,000 clones; more than 75% were seen once. The specimen was peripheral blood. These receptors came from a human donor in a cohort sampled during active COVID-19. Both conserved end residues are part of each CDR3. The D gene is left open where the match is weak. Some rows have no size entry. The others give once, few or many, or a class for an expanded clone.

j_gene: TRBJ1-5
v_gene: TRBV18
abundance: few
d_gene: -
CDR3nt: TGTGCCAGCTCACCATTCGAGGGAGGACAGCCCCAGCATTTT
CDR3aa: CASSPFEGGQPQHF

j_gene: TRBJ2-1
v_gene: TRBV5-6
abundance: -
d_gene: TRBD2
CDR3nt: TGTGCCAGCAGCTCCTACGGACTAGGTAATGAGCAGTTCTTC
CDR3aa: CASSSYGLGNEQFF

j_gene: TRBJ1-2
v_gene: TRBV3-1/TRBV3-2
abundance: -
d_gene: -
CDR3nt: TGTGCCAGCAGCCCCCCTGACAGTGGCCGTGGCTACACCTTC
CDR3aa: CASSPPDSGRGYTF

j_gene: TRBJ2-3
v_gene: TRBV10-2
abundance: -
d_gene: -
CDR3nt: TGCGCCAGCAGTGATCTCAGCGGCGCAGATACGCAGTATTTT
CDR3aa: CASSDLSGADTQYF

j_gene: TRBJ1-5
v_gene: TRBV7-2
abundance: -
d_gene: -
CDR3nt: TGTGCCAGCAGCTTCCTGGGGGCCAATCAGCCCCAGCATTTT
CDR3aa: CASSFLGANQPQHF

j_gene: TRBJ1-4
v_gene: TRBV2
abundance: -
d_gene: -
CDR3nt: TGTGCCAGCAGTGACCTAACAACTAATGAAAAACTGTTTTTT
CDR3aa: CASSDLTTNEKLFF

j_gene: TRBJ2-3
v_gene: TRBV28
abundance: -
d_gene: -
CDR3nt: TGTGCCAGCAGTTTATACGGACAGCCATCAGATACGCAGTATTTT
CDR3aa: CASSLYGQPSDTQYF

j_gene: TRBJ2-5
v_gene: TRBV5-4
abundance: -
d_gene: TRBD2
CDR3nt: TGTGCCAGCAGCTTTGGGGGGGTGGAAGAGACCCAGTACTTC
CDR3aa: CASSFGGVEETQYF

j_gene: TRBJ2-7
v_gene: TRBV25-1
abundance: few
d_gene: TRBD1
CDR3nt: TGTGCCAGCAGTGAAGTTGGGACAGGGGGTTACGAGCAGTACTTC
CDR3aa: CASSEVGTGGYEQYF

j_gene: TRBJ2-1
v_gene: TRBV29-1
abundance: -
d_gene: -
CDR3nt: TGCAGCGTTGGACTAAGCGACTACAATGAGCAGTTCTTC
CDR3aa: CSVGLSDYNEQFF

j_gene: TRBJ2-7
v_gene: TRBV5-1
abundance: -
d_gene: -
CDR3nt: TGCGCCAGCAGCTTGGTACAGGCGCCTCTCTACGAGCAGTACTTC
CDR3aa: CASSLVQAPLYEQYF

j_gene: TRBJ2-1
v_gene: TRBV10-3
abundance: -
d_gene: TRBD2
CDR3nt: TGTGCCATCAGTGAGAGATCTAGCGGGGAGCACAATGAGCAGTTCTTC
CDR3aa: CAISERSSGEHNEQFF

j_gene: TRBJ2-1
v_gene: TRBV3-1/TRBV3-2
abundance: -
d_gene: TRBD1
CDR3nt: TGTGCCAGCAGCCAAGGACAGGGGGCTTCCTACAATGAGCAGTTCTTC
CDR3aa: CASSQGQGASYNEQFF

j_gene: TRBJ1-1
v_gene: TRBV2
abundance: -
d_gene: -
CDR3nt: TGTGCCAGCAGTTTACTGACAGTGAACACTGAAGCTTTCTTT
CDR3aa: CASSLLTVNTEAFF

j_gene: TRBJ1-4
v_gene: TRBV13
abundance: -
d_gene: -
CDR3nt: TGTGCCAGCAGCACCCACAGAGCAACTAATGAAAAACTGTTTTTT
CDR3aa: CASSTHRATNEKLFF

j_gene: TRBJ2-1
v_gene: TRBV7-9
abundance: -
d_gene: TRBD2
CDR3nt: TGTGCCAGCAGCATCCCTCTTACTGCCCCTAGCGGGAATAGGAATGAGCAGTTCTTC
CDR3aa: CASSIPLTAPSGNRNEQFF

j_gene: TRBJ2-5
v_gene: TRBV19
abundance: -
d_gene: -
CDR3nt: TGTGCCAGTAGTAGAGAAGAGACCCAGTACTTC
CDR3aa: CASSREETQYF

j_gene: TRBJ2-7
v_gene: TRBV12-3/TRBV12-4
abundance: -
d_gene: -
CDR3nt: TGTGCCAGCAGTTTCGGCGCTAGAGCGCAGTACTTC
CDR3aa: CASSFGARAQYF

j_gene: TRBJ2-5
v_gene: TRBV24-1
abundance: -
d_gene: TRBD1
CDR3nt: TGTGCCACCAGTGATTCCACGGACAGGGGGCGAAGAGGGCAAGAGACCCAGTACTTC
CDR3aa: CATSDSTDRGRRGQETQYF

j_gene: TRBJ2-5
v_gene: TRBV28
abundance: -
d_gene: TRBD1
CDR3nt: TGTGCCAGCAGCCACAGGGGTCAAGAGACCCAGTACTTC
CDR3aa: CASSHRGQETQYF

j_gene: TRBJ1-2
v_gene: TRBV10-3
abundance: -
d_gene: TRBD1
CDR3nt: TGTGCCATCAGTGCCGGGACAGGGATCGGCTACACCTTC
CDR3aa: CAISAGTGIGYTF

j_gene: TRBJ2-2
v_gene: TRBV5-6
abundance: -
d_gene: -
CDR3nt: TGTGCCAGCAGCTTCGCAGAGAACACCGGGGAGCTGTTTTTT
CDR3aa: CASSFAENTGELFF

j_gene: TRBJ1-4
v_gene: TRBV28
abundance: -
d_gene: TRBD1
CDR3nt: TGTGCCAGCAGCCGGACAGGGGCAACTAATGAAAAACTGTTTTTT
CDR3aa: CASSRTGATNEKLFF

j_gene: TRBJ2-7
v_gene: TRBV4-2
abundance: -
d_gene: TRBD2
CDR3nt: TGTGCCAGCAGCCCCGGACTAGCGGGGGATAGCGAGCAGTACTTC
CDR3aa: CASSPGLAGDSEQYF